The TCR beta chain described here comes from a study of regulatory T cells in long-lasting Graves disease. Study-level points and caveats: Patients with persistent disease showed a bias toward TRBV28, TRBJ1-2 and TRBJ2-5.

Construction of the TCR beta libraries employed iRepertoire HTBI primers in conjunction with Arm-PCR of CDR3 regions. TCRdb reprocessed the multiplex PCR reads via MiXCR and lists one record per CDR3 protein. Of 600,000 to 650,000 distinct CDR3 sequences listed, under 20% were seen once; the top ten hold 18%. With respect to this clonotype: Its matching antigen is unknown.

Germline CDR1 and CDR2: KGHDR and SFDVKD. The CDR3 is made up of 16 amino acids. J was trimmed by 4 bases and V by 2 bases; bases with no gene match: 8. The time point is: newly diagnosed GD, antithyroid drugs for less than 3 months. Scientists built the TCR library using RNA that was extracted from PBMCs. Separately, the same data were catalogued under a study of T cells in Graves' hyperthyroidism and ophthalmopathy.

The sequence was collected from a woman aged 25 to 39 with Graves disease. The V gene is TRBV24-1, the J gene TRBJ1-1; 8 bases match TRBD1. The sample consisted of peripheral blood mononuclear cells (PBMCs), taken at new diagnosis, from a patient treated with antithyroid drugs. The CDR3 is CATSDWTGFRGTEAFF. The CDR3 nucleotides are TGTGCCACCAGTGATTGGACAGGGTTTCGGGGCACTGAAGCTTTCTTT.